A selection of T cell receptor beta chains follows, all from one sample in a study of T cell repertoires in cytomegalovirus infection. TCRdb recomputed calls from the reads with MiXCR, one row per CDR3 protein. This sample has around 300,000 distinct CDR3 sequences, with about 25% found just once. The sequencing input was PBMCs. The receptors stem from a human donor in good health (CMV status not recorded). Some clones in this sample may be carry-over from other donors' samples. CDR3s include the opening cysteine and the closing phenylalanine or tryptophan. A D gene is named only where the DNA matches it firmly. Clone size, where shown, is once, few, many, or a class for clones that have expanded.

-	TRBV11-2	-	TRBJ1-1	TGTGCCAGCAGCTTATTGCCGGGAATAGGGTACACTGAAGCTTTCTTT	CASSLLPGIGYTEAFF
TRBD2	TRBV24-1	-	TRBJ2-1	TGTGCCACCTCGCCAGGACTAGCGGGAAACAATGAGCAGTTCTTC	CATSPGLAGNNEQFF
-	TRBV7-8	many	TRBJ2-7	TGTGCCAGCAGCTTAGATTGGGACTTGTCCTACGAGCAGTACTTC	CASSLDWDLSYEQYF
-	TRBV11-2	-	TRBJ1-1	TGTGCCAGCAGACTGAGTGCCGACCCTGAAGCTTTCTTT	CASRLSADPEAFF
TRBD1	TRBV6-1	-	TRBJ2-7	TGTGCCAGCGGGACAGCCAACTCCTACGAGCAGTACTTC	CASGTANSYEQYF
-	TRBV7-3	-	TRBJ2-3	TGTGCCAGCAGCCCTGCTCGGGACACAGATACGCAGTATTTT	CASSPARDTDTQYF
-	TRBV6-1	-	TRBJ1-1	TGTGCCAGCAGTTATTCGGACACTGAAGCTTTCTTT	CASSYSDTEAFF
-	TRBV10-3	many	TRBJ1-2	TGTGCCATCAGTGAGTCTGGGACGCAGAACTATGGCTACACCTTC	CAISESGTQNYGYTF
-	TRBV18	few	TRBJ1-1	TGTGCCAGCTCACTAAAAGACAGTGTTGGGGTTACTGAAGCTTTCTTT	CASSLKDSVGVTEAFF
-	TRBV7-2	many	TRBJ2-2	TGTGCCAGCAGCCGAGACATCGGGGAGCTGTTTTTT	CASSRDIGELFF
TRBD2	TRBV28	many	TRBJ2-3	TGTGCCAGCAGTCGGACTAGCGGGGGCACAGATACGCAGTATTTT	CASSRTSGGTDTQYF
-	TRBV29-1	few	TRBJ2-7	TGCAGCGTGAGGGGCAGCTCCTACGAGCAGTACTTC	CSVRGSSYEQYF
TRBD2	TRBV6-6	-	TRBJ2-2	TGTGCCAGCACTGCTGTTTGGGGGGGGAGAACCGGGGAGCTGTTTTTT	CASTAVWGGRTGELFF
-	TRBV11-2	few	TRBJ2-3	TGTGCCAGCAGCTTAGATCGGGAGGATACGCAGTATTTT	CASSLDREDTQYF
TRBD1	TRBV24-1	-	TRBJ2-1	TGTGCCACCAGTGACCGAACAGGGGGTGTGGATGAGCAGTTCTTC	CATSDRTGGVDEQFF
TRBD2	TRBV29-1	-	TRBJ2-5	TGCAGCGTTTCGTTGCTAGCGGGAGGGCCCTCAGAGACCCAGTACTTC	CSVSLLAGGPSETQYF
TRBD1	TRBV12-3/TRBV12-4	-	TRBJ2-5	TGTGCCAGCAGTTTCGCAGGGGGACAGACCCAGTACTTC	CASSFAGGQTQYF
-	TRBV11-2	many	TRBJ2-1	TGTGCCAGCAGCCTCTCGGGTTCGGGGAAGTCCCTATACAATGAGCAGTTCTTC	CASSLSGSGKSLYNEQFF
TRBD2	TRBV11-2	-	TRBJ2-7	TGTGCCAGCAGCCAGGGACTAGCGGGATCCTACGAGCAGTACTTC	CASSQGLAGSYEQYF
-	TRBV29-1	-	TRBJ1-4	TGCAGCGTTGAAGGGGGTGATGAAAAACTGTTTTTT	CSVEGGDEKLFF
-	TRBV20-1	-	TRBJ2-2	TGCAGTGCCAGAAGGACCCTGAACACCGGGGAGCTGTTTTTT	CSARRTLNTGELFF
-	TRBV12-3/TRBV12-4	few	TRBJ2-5	TGTGCCAGCAGTCCAACGGCCAAGTACCAAGAGACCCAGTACTTC	CASSPTAKYQETQYF
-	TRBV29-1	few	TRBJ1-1	TGCAGCGTTGAACGTTGGCGGACAGTGAACACTGAAGCTTTCTTT	CSVERWRTVNTEAFF
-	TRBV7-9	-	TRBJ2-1	TGTGCCAGCAGCTCCGCCGGGGTTTCGAGGGGTAATGAGCAGTTCTTC	CASSSAGVSRGNEQFF
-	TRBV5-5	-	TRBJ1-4	TGTGCCAGCAGTCCATGGGGGCGGGAAAAACTGTTTTTT	CASSPWGREKLFF
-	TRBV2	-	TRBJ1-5	TGTGCCAGCGCCCCAGGGAATAGCAATCAGCCCCAGCATTTT	CASAPGNSNQPQHF
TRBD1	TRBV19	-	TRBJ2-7	TGTGCCTCAGGGGGACAGGGGGCATACGAGCAGTACTTC	CASGGQGAYEQYF
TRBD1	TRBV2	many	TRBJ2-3	TGTGCCAGCAGTGAGGACAGGGAAGATACGCAGTATTTT	CASSEDREDTQYF
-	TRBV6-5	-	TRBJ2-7	TGTGCCAGCAGTTACTCGAAAAGGCAGCCGCCCTACGAGCAGTACTTC	CASSYSKRQPPYEQYF
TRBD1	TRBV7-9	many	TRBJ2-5	TGTGCCAGCAGCTCGGACAGGTTTGAGACCCAGTACTTC	CASSSDRFETQYF
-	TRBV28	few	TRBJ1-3	TGTGCCAGCACCATCGGAGGGCCGAGCTCTGGAAACACCATATATTTT	CASTIGGPSSGNTIYF
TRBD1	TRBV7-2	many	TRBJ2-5	TGTGCCAGCAGCCGATCACAGGGGGCAGAGACCCAGTACTTC	CASSRSQGAETQYF
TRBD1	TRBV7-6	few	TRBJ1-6	TGTGCCAGCAGCTTATATCTTACAGGGGAATCACCCCTCCACTTT	CASSLYLTGESPLHF
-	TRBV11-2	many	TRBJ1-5	TGTGCCAGCAGCTTAGATGGACCCCAGCATTTT	CASSLDGPQHF
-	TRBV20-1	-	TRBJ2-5	TGCAGTGCTAGACCGGGACGCGCGCCGGCGGAGACCCAGTACTTC	CSARPGRAPAETQYF
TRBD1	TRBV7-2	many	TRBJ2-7	TGTGCCAGCAGCCAAGGGACAGGGGTGGTTTACGAGCAGTACTTC	CASSQGTGVVYEQYF
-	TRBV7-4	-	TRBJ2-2	TGTGCCAGCAGGTTCAGGGTTAACCCCGGGGAGCTGTTTTTT	CASRFRVNPGELFF
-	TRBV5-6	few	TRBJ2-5	TGTGCCAGCAGCTTGTTCAGGCTTCTGGGAGAGACCCAGTACTTC	CASSLFRLLGETQYF
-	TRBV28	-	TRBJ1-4	TGTGCCAGCAGTCCCGACAGGCCTTTGGAGGAAAAACTGTTTTTT	CASSPDRPLEEKLFF
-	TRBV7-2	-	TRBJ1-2	TGTGCCAGCACTATCAAAGGAGGCTACACCTTC	CASTIKGGYTF
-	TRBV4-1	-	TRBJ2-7	TGCGCCAGCAGCCTCCCCCGGCGGGGAAGCTCCTACGAGCAGTACTTC	CASSLPRRGSSYEQYF
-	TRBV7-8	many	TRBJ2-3	TGTGCCAGCAGCACCCGGACCCGTAGGTCCACAGATACGCAGTATTTT	CASSTRTRRSTDTQYF
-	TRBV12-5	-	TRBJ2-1	TGTGCTAGTGGTTTGGGGGTCCGGGACGGAAAGTTTAATGAGCAGTTCTTC	CASGLGVRDGKFNEQFF
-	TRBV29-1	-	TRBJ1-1	TGCAGCGTTGAAAGGAAGGCAGGGCTAATGAACACTGAAGCTTTCTTT	CSVERKAGLMNTEAFF
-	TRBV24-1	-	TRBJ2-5	TGTGCCACCAGTGAGTCTTCGGAGACCCAGTACTTC	CATSESSETQYF